Listed here are 21 T cell receptor beta chains from one sample, sequenced in a study of identical twins (dated by TCRdb to 2016 to 2017). Library method: 5' RACE. Data came from an Illumina HiSeq 2000. Clones were called with MiXCR by TCRdb after fastp trimmed the public reads at Q25, and only in-frame beta chains were retained. For every CDR3 protein sequence, its rows merge into one entry that carries the most common genes and DNA. This sample has 450,000 to 650,000 distinct CDR3 sequences in its table, and over 8.5% of those were observed once. The top ten constitute under 3.5% of the sample. These data also formed part of another study, on yellow fever vaccine responses in identical twins.

The material sequenced was PBMCs. These receptors all stem from a woman younger than 35 in good health.

This rearrangement joins TRBV5-1 to TRBJ2-7; D not certain. Trimming left V 0 bases short and J 7 bases short, with 14 bases between. CDR3 length: 14 residues. Germline loops: CDR1 SGHRS, CDR2 YFSETQ. This CDR3 is CASSLAVGEWEQYF. CDR3 nucleotide sequence: TGCGCCAGCAGCTTGGCCGTCGGCGAGTGGGAGCAGTACTTC.

V gene TRBV15 combines with J gene TRBJ1-1; maybe TRBD1 (5 bases). CDR3 length equals 13 residues. The germline V gene encodes CDR1 LNHNV and CDR2 YYDKDF (reference sequence). Trimming pared 5 bases from V and 1 base from J, leaving 8 bases between. The CDR3 DNA follows: TGTGCCACCAGCCTTACAGGGAACACTGAAGCTTTCTTT. Translated, it gives CATSLTGNTEAFF. Full variable domain (missing parts from reference TRBV15 and TRBJ1-1): DAMVIQNPRYQVTQFGKPVTLSCSQTLNHNVMYWYQQKSSQAPKLLFHYYDKDFNNEADTPDNFQSRRPNTSFCFLDIRSPGLGDTAMYLCATSLTGNTEAFFGQGTRLTVV.

The CDR3 spells CASSEGTQETQYF. Written as DNA, the CDR3 is TGTGCCAGCAGTGAAGGGACCCAAGAGACCCAGTACTTC. The rearrangement joins TRBV6-1 to TRBJ2-5; no clear D. The CDR3 extends over 13 amino acids. Trimming removed 1 base from V and 1 base from J, with 4 bases in between. The V gene's germline CDR1 is MNHNS and CDR2 SASEGT.

This clonotype was seen a few times. J is TRBJ2-7 and V is TRBV5-1, with unresolved D. The V end lost 6 bases, the J end lost 3 bases, and 13 bases lay between the germline ends. This CDR3 contains 13 residues. Germline-derived CDR1 and CDR2 are SGHRS and YFSETQ. The CDR3 nucleotides read TGCGCCAGCACCGCACAGAAAGGCTACGAGCAGTACTTC. This codes for CASTAQKGYEQYF.

This clonotype was observed a handful of times. The rearrangement links TRBV11-2 to TRBJ2-7, with D hard to call. This CDR3 spans 14 amino acids. The V end lost 1 base, the J end lost 2 bases, and 9 bases lay between the germline ends. CDR1 is SGHAT and CDR2 is FQNNGV in the germline V gene. The CDR3 protein is CASSLAALPYEQYF. In DNA form, the CDR3 reads TGTGCCAGCAGCTTAGCGGCGCTCCCCTACGAGCAGTACTTC.

In its sample, this clonotype was seen a few times. J is TRBJ1-2 and V is TRBV6-1; D is unclear. V lost 6 bases, J lost 4 bases, and 18 bases lay in between. Per the germline V gene, CDR1 is MNHNS and CDR2 is SASEGT. The CDR3 is 15 residues long. The CDR3 sequence: CASSNPPTRVYGYTF. DNA of the CDR3: TGTGCCAGCAGCAACCCCCCGACTCGTGTCTATGGCTACACCTTC.

This clonotype was observed a few times. This chain uses TRBV20-1 with TRBJ2-3, with D possibly matching TRBD2 (6 bases). The CDR3 totals 14 residues. Between the trimmed V and J ends, which lost 0 bases and 4 bases, there was a span of 11 bases. Per germline, CDR1 DFQATT and CDR2 SNEGSKA (reference sequence). This chain's CDR3 is CSARDGRGADTQYF. DNA of the CDR3: TGCAGTGCTAGAGACGGGAGAGGTGCAGATACGCAGTATTTT.

V usage is TRBV5-1 and J usage is TRBJ2-3; D possibly corresponds to TRBD1 (6 bases). The V end lost 2 bases, the J end lost 5 bases, and 18 bases lay between the germline ends. The germline gives CDR1 SGHRS, CDR2 YFSETQ. The CDR3 spans 16 residues. Written as DNA, the CDR3 is TGCGCCAGCAGCTTAGACAGGCTTACCTTCGGAGATACGCAGTATTTT. It translates to CASSLDRLTFGDTQYF.

The sample holds a few counts of this clonotype. This sequence joins TRBV20-1 and TRBJ1-5, with D possibly TRBD1 on 5 matching bases. Germline-derived CDR1 and CDR2 are DFQATT and SNEGSKA (reference sequence). The CDR3 spans 14 residues. V was clipped by 2 bases and J by 6 bases, with 14 bases between them. The CDR3 DNA reads TGCAGTGCTAGATGGTCAGGGCCTGGTCAGCCCCAGCATTTT. As protein: CSARWSGPGQPQHF.

This clonotype was counted ten times or more. The DNA for the CDR3 is TGTGCCAGCAGCTCTATAGACAGGGGAGTCTGGCATTTT. Its protein product is CASSSIDRGVWHF. This rearrangement joins TRBV7-9 to TRBJ1-5; 8 bases are a match to TRBD1. The CDR3 has 13 residues. Per the germline V gene, CDR1 is SEHNR and CDR2 is FQNEAQ (reference sequence). The V and J ends lost 4 bases and 15 bases, in that order; junction bases with no gene match: 11.

This clonotype was observed at least ten times. This rearrangement joins TRBV12-3 or TRBV12-4 to TRBJ2-2; D uncertain. The CDR3 runs 15 residues. V was clipped by 2 bases and J by 1 base, with 8 bases between them. The CDR3 sequence: CASSLTSMNTGELFF. CDR3 nucleotides: TGTGCCAGCAGTTTAACCTCAATGAACACCGGGGAGCTGTTTTTT.

The chain is built from TRBV5-1 and TRBJ2-5; 11 bases agree with TRBD2. Germline loops: CDR1 SGHRS, CDR2 YFSETQ. This CDR3 is built from 16 residues. V lost 3 bases and J lost 5; bases outside the gene matches: 9. The CDR3 region has the DNA TGCGCCAGCAGCTCGTCGTTTAGCGGGGGGGCGGAGACCCAGTACTTC. This translates into CASSSSFSGGAETQYF.

J is TRBJ2-6 and V is TRBV5-1; D uncertain. The CDR3 loop spans 14 amino acids. V gave up 7 bases and J gave up 0 bases, with 8 bases separating them. Germline values: CDR1 SGHRS, CDR2 YFSETQ. CDR3 nucleotide sequence: TGCGCCAGCGGAGTTACCTCTGGGGCCAACGTCCTGACTTTC. Translation gives CASGVTSGANVLTF.

V and J are TRBV6-1 and TRBJ1-5; D unresolved. From germline, CDR1 is MNHNS and CDR2 SASEGT. Trimming removed 8 bases at V and 9 bases at J, with 20 bases between. This CDR3 region has 14 residues. The CDR3 sequence: CASLGTDPPGPQHF. Here the CDR3 DNA reads TGTGCCAGCTTAGGCACCGACCCTCCAGGGCCCCAGCATTTT.

V usage is TRBV5-1 and J usage is TRBJ2-5; 7 bases map to TRBD1. J was trimmed by 5 bases and V by 7 bases; bases with no gene match: 8. The CDR3 is 13 residues long. Per germline, CDR1 SGHRS and CDR2 YFSETQ. CDR3: CASSTGASETQYF. The CDR3 DNA sequence: TGCGCCAGCTCAACAGGGGCCAGCGAGACCCAGTACTTC.

This clonotype occurred many times. The J gene is TRBJ1-1, the V gene TRBV3-1; D gene ambiguous. V gave up 5 bases and J gave up 3 bases, with 13 bases separating them. Germline V CDR1 and CDR2: LGHDT, YNNKEL (reference sequence). This CDR3 spans 14 amino acids. The CDR3 here is CASSGGILDTEAFF. The CDR3 nucleotides are TGTGCCAGCAGCGGAGGCATTTTGGACACTGAAGCTTTCTTT.

This clonotype was detected many times. The chain recombines TRBV6-5 with TRBJ2-2, with D possibly matching TRBD2 (6 bases). Per germline, CDR1 MNHEY and CDR2 SVGAGI. The CDR3 runs to 13 residues. Trimming pared 4 bases from V and 6 bases from J, leaving 9 bases between. CDR3 in DNA: TGTGCCAGCAGTTTTAGCGGATCCGGGGAGCTGTTTTTT. Translated, it gives CASSFSGSGELFF.

This clonotype was detected many times. The chain uses TRBV7-8 and TRBJ2-1, with 7 nucleotides matching TRBD2. Germline CDR1 reads SGHVS; CDR2 reads FQNEAQ. The CDR3 has 18 amino acids. V trimming: 0 bases; J trimming: 0 bases; junction bases outside the gene matches: 8. The CDR3 DNA reads TGTGCCAGCAGCTTAGCTCTAAGCGGGACGAGCTCCTACAATGAGCAGTTCTTC. Its protein product is CASSLALSGTSSYNEQFF.

The DNA for the CDR3 is TGCAGCGTTGTCAGAGCGCCGGGCACTGAAGCTTTCTTT. Translating it yields CSVVRAPGTEAFF. The V call is TRBV29-1, the J call TRBJ1-1; D not certain. The CDR3 extends over 13 amino acids. Germline V gene lookup returns CDR1 SQVTM and CDR2 ANQGSEA. V was pared by 4 bases and J by 4 bases, with 13 bases between.

In the case of this clonotype: A junction boundary mismatches the germline segment, possibly from a read error. The gene calls are TRBV2 and TRBJ2-5, with 13 positions matching TRBD2. The CDR3 runs 17 residues. Germline assignment: CDR1 SNHLY and CDR2 FYNNEI. CDR3 protein: CARSSGFGLAGVETQYF. CDR3 sequence (DNA): TGTGCCCGCAGTTCGGGCTTCGGACTAGCGGGAGTAGAGACCCAGTACTTC. The full variable domain, rest sourced from reference TRBV2 and TRBJ2-5, is EPEVTQTPSHQVTQMGQEVILRCVPISNHLYFYWYRQILGQKVEFLVSFYNNEISEKSEIFDDQFSVERPDGSNFTLKIRSTKLEDSAMYFCARSSGFGLAGVETQYFGPGTRLLVL.

This clonotype was detected only a few times. The chain carries TRBV29-1 and TRBJ2-1, with 9 bases that match TRBD2. The CDR3 is 14 residues long. V was pared by 0 bases and J by 6 bases, with 3 bases of the junction left unmatched. CDR1 is SQVTM and CDR2 is ANQGSEA in the germline V gene. The CDR3 bases are TGCAGCGTTGAAGATAAGGGACTAGCCAATGAGCAGTTCTTC. Protein product: CSVEDKGLANEQFF.